These T cell receptor beta chains were read from a single sample in a study of lymphopenia after photon versus proton radiotherapy. Assay: immunoSEQ multiplex PCR; the TCRdb copy retains only in-frame clones and omits some. The table lists about 68,000 clones, approximately 90% of them singletons, with approximately 2.6% in the top ten. Here the sequenced sample was peripheral blood, taken from a patient treated with photon-based radiotherapy. These TCRs come from a woman aged 70-85 years with pancreatic cancer. CDR3s include the opening cysteine and the closing phenylalanine or tryptophan. D genes are given only for firm matches. Size is omitted from some rows. Given values are once, few, many or a class for expanded clones.

D gene: TRBD2; J gene: TRBJ2-3; V gene: TRBV7-8; clone size: -; CDR3 protein: CASSWGLAGGDTQYF; CDR3 DNA: TGTGCCAGCAGCTGGGGACTAGCGGGAGGAGATACGCAGTATTTT
D gene: -; J gene: TRBJ2-5; V gene: TRBV2; clone size: -; CDR3 protein: CASRPKETQYF; CDR3 DNA: TGTGCCAGCAGGCCCAAAGAGACCCAGTACTTC
D gene: -; J gene: TRBJ2-7; V gene: TRBV13; clone size: -; CDR3 protein: CASSSVSYEQYF; CDR3 DNA: TGTGCCAGCAGCTCCGTCTCCTACGAGCAGTACTTC
D gene: -; J gene: TRBJ2-1; V gene: TRBV7-2; clone size: -; CDR3 protein: CASSLGARNNEQFF; CDR3 DNA: TGTGCCAGCAGCTTAGGAGCTCGAAACAATGAGCAGTTCTTC
D gene: -; J gene: TRBJ1-5; V gene: TRBV27; clone size: -; CDR3 protein: CASSLTQGGNQPQHF; CDR3 DNA: TGTGCCAGCAGCCTAACTCAGGGAGGAAACCAGCCCCAGCATTTT
D gene: TRBD2; J gene: TRBJ2-3; V gene: TRBV2; clone size: -; CDR3 protein: CASRARLAGSPQYF; CDR3 DNA: TGTGCCAGCAGAGCCAGACTAGCGGGGAGTCCGCAGTATTTT
D gene: TRBD1; J gene: TRBJ2-2; V gene: TRBV5-1; clone size: -; CDR3 protein: CASSLGDRGTGELFF; CDR3 DNA: TGCGCCAGCAGCTTAGGGGACAGGGGCACCGGGGAGCTGTTTTTT
D gene: -; J gene: TRBJ2-1; V gene: TRBV15; clone size: -; CDR3 protein: CATSSEQALAHNEQFF; CDR3 DNA: TGTGCCACCAGCAGCGAACAGGCCCTAGCGCACAATGAGCAGTTCTTC
D gene: -; J gene: TRBJ2-1; V gene: TRBV20-1; clone size: -; CDR3 protein: CSARAPDEQFF; CDR3 DNA: TGCAGTGCTAGAGCTCCCGATGAGCAGTTCTTC
D gene: -; J gene: TRBJ1-1; V gene: TRBV30; clone size: -; CDR3 protein: CAWSGGGNTEAFF; CDR3 DNA: TGTGCCTGGAGCGGGGGAGGAAACACTGAAGCTTTCTTT
D gene: TRBD1; J gene: TRBJ2-5; V gene: TRBV19; clone size: -; CDR3 protein: CASSMGQGIETQYF; CDR3 DNA: TGTGCCAGTAGTATGGGACAGGGGATTGAGACCCAGTACTTC
D gene: TRBD2; J gene: TRBJ2-7; V gene: TRBV5-1; clone size: -; CDR3 protein: CASSLGLAGAYEQYF; CDR3 DNA: TGCGCCAGCAGCTTAGGACTAGCGGGAGCTTACGAGCAGTACTTC
D gene: TRBD2; J gene: TRBJ2-1; V gene: TRBV7-2; clone size: once; CDR3 protein: CASSGTSGYNEQFF; CDR3 DNA: TGTGCCAGCAGCGGGACTAGCGGTTACAATGAGCAGTTCTTC
D gene: -; J gene: TRBJ2-2; V gene: TRBV28; clone size: -; CDR3 protein: CASRGSGTKTGELFF; CDR3 DNA: TGTGCCAGCAGGGGCTCCGGGACGAAGACCGGGGAGCTGTTTTTT
D gene: TRBD2; J gene: TRBJ2-7; V gene: TRBV6-1; clone size: -; CDR3 protein: CASSGGPVRELGEQYF; CDR3 DNA: TGTGCCAGCAGTGGGGGACCGGTGCGGGAGCTTGGAGAGCAGTACTTC
D gene: -; J gene: TRBJ2-5; V gene: TRBV12-1; clone size: once; CDR3 protein: CASSFYRDFLAYF; CDR3 DNA: TGTGCCAGCAGCTTCTACCGGGACTTTCTCGCCTACTTC
D gene: -; J gene: TRBJ2-3; V gene: TRBV2; clone size: -; CDR3 protein: CASSEALRGINDTQYF; CDR3 DNA: TGTGCCAGCAGTGAAGCGCTTCGGGGGATTAACGATACGCAGTATTTT
D gene: -; J gene: TRBJ2-3; V gene: TRBV28; clone size: -; CDR3 protein: CASSSGQTDTQYF; CDR3 DNA: TGTGCCAGCAGTTCTGGACAGACAGATACGCAGTATTTT
D gene: -; J gene: TRBJ1-1; V gene: TRBV15; clone size: -; CDR3 protein: CATRRGGVTEAFF; CDR3 DNA: TGTGCCACCAGGCGGGGGGGGGTCACTGAAGCTTTCTTT
D gene: TRBD1; J gene: TRBJ1-5; V gene: TRBV6-5; clone size: -; CDR3 protein: CASRQGALNQPQHF; CDR3 DNA: TGTGCCAGCAGACAGGGGGCGTTAAATCAGCCCCAGCATTTT
D gene: TRBD1; J gene: TRBJ1-5; V gene: TRBV7-2; clone size: few; CDR3 protein: CASAFSGTGGGQPQHF; CDR3 DNA: TGTGCCAGCGCATTTTCCGGGACAGGGGGCGGTCAGCCCCAGCATTTT
D gene: -; J gene: TRBJ2-3; V gene: TRBV15; clone size: -; CDR3 protein: CATSRDGGLNTDTQYF; CDR3 DNA: TGTGCCACCAGCAGAGACGGCGGACTAAACACAGATACGCAGTATTTT
D gene: TRBD1; J gene: TRBJ2-7; V gene: TRBV9; clone size: -; CDR3 protein: CASSVGSRTGGYEQYF; CDR3 DNA: TGTGCCAGCAGCGTAGGATCCCGGACAGGGGGCTACGAGCAGTACTTC
D gene: TRBD1; J gene: TRBJ2-5; V gene: TRBV4-2; clone size: -; CDR3 protein: CASSQAPGTGLGRQETQYF; CDR3 DNA: TGTGCCAGCAGCCAAGCCCCCGGGACAGGGCTAGGAAGGCAAGAGACCCAGTACTTC
D gene: -; J gene: TRBJ2-3; V gene: TRBV5-1; clone size: -; CDR3 protein: CASSKEQGWSDTQYF; CDR3 DNA: TGCGCCAGCAGCAAAGAACAGGGTTGGTCAGATACGCAGTATTTT
D gene: -; J gene: TRBJ1-4; V gene: TRBV28; clone size: -; CDR3 protein: CASSRDIATNEKLFF; CDR3 DNA: TGTGCCAGCAGTCGGGACATAGCAACTAATGAAAAACTGTTTTTT
D gene: TRBD1; J gene: TRBJ2-2; V gene: TRBV29-1; clone size: -; CDR3 protein: CSGGQGNTGELFF; CDR3 DNA: TGCAGCGGGGGACAGGGGAACACCGGGGAGCTGTTTTTT
D gene: TRBD1; J gene: TRBJ1-1; V gene: TRBV18; clone size: -; CDR3 protein: CASSPPGQASTEAFF; CDR3 DNA: TGTGCCAGCTCACCACCGGGACAGGCTTCCACTGAAGCTTTCTTT
D gene: -; J gene: TRBJ2-3; V gene: TRBV11-3; clone size: -; CDR3 protein: CASSAGAGDTQYF; CDR3 DNA: TGTGCCAGCAGCGCCGGGGCAGGAGATACGCAGTATTTT
D gene: -; J gene: TRBJ2-5; V gene: TRBV28; clone size: -; CDR3 protein: CASSSETQYF; CDR3 DNA: TGTGCCAGCAGTTCGGAGACCCAGTACTTC
D gene: -; J gene: TRBJ2-2; V gene: TRBV9; clone size: -; CDR3 protein: CASSVAGVTGELFF; CDR3 DNA: TGTGCCAGCAGCGTAGCAGGGGTCACCGGGGAGCTGTTTTTT
D gene: -; J gene: TRBJ2-2; V gene: TRBV11-3; clone size: -; CDR3 protein: CASSFMRGSTGELFF; CDR3 DNA: TGTGCCAGCAGCTTCATGAGGGGTTCCACCGGGGAGCTGTTTTTT
D gene: -; J gene: TRBJ1-5; V gene: TRBV19; clone size: -; CDR3 protein: CASSRGSQPQHF; CDR3 DNA: TGTGCCAGCTCGCGGGGAAGTCAGCCCCAGCATTTT
D gene: TRBD2; J gene: TRBJ2-7; V gene: TRBV28; clone size: -; CDR3 protein: CASSSPASGKYEQYF; CDR3 DNA: TGTGCCAGCAGCTCTCCGGCTAGCGGGAAATACGAGCAGTACTTC
D gene: TRBD2; J gene: TRBJ2-5; V gene: TRBV2; clone size: few; CDR3 protein: CASKSGRAGETQYF; CDR3 DNA: TGTGCCAGCAAGAGCGGGAGGGCCGGGGAGACCCAGTACTTC
D gene: TRBD2; J gene: TRBJ2-5; V gene: TRBV2; clone size: -; CDR3 protein: CASRRDLAGKSETQYF; CDR3 DNA: TGTGCCAGCAGGAGGGACTTAGCGGGAAAGTCAGAGACCCAGTACTTC
D gene: -; J gene: TRBJ2-3; V gene: TRBV9; clone size: -; CDR3 protein: CASSPGGVTDTQYF; CDR3 DNA: TGTGCCAGCAGCCCAGGGGGGGTCACAGATACGCAGTATTTT
D gene: -; J gene: TRBJ2-2; V gene: TRBV5-1; clone size: -; CDR3 protein: CASSLESTGELFF; CDR3 DNA: TGCGCCAGCAGCTTGGAGTCCACCGGGGAGCTGTTTTTT
D gene: TRBD2; J gene: TRBJ2-1; V gene: TRBV29-1; clone size: -; CDR3 protein: CSAHGTSGSLLYNEQFF; CDR3 DNA: TGCAGCGCCCACGGGACTAGCGGGAGTCTCTTATATAATGAGCAGTTCTTC
D gene: -; J gene: TRBJ2-7; V gene: TRBV6-1; clone size: few; CDR3 protein: CASSRTASYEQYF; CDR3 DNA: TGTGCCAGCAGTCGGACAGCCTCCTACGAGCAGTACTTC
D gene: TRBD2; J gene: TRBJ2-1; V gene: TRBV15; clone size: once; CDR3 protein: CATSRDTSGKIHEQFF; CDR3 DNA: TGTGCCACCAGCAGAGATACTAGCGGGAAGATCCATGAGCAGTTCTTC
D gene: -; J gene: TRBJ2-7; V gene: TRBV29-1; clone size: once; CDR3 protein: CSVERSYEQYF; CDR3 DNA: TGCAGCGTTGAGAGGTCCTACGAGCAGTACTTC
D gene: -; J gene: TRBJ2-7; V gene: TRBV6-4; clone size: -; CDR3 protein: CAIPGGKIAPKNYEQYF; CDR3 DNA: TGTGCCATCCCCGGGGGCAAAATAGCCCCTAAAAACTACGAGCAGTACTTC
D gene: -; J gene: TRBJ1-1; V gene: TRBV19; clone size: -; CDR3 protein: CASSMNRVANTEAFF; CDR3 DNA: TGTGCCAGTAGTATGAACAGGGTTGCGAACACTGAAGCTTTCTTT
D gene: TRBD1; J gene: TRBJ2-1; V gene: TRBV5-6; clone size: once; CDR3 protein: CASSSTTGEDEQFF; CDR3 DNA: TGTGCCAGCAGCTCAACGACAGGGGAGGATGAGCAGTTCTTC
D gene: TRBD2; J gene: TRBJ2-5; V gene: TRBV7-2; clone size: -; CDR3 protein: CASSSPRTSGSPQKETQYF; CDR3 DNA: TGTGCCAGCAGCTCGCCCCGGACTAGCGGGAGCCCCCAAAAAGAGACCCAGTACTTC
D gene: -; J gene: TRBJ2-3; V gene: TRBV6-6; clone size: -; CDR3 protein: CASSRGTDTQYF; CDR3 DNA: TGTGCCAGCTCACGGGGTACAGATACGCAGTATTTT
D gene: -; J gene: TRBJ1-1; V gene: TRBV29-1; clone size: -; CDR3 protein: CSVAEGRAFF; CDR3 DNA: TGCAGCGTCGCTGAGGGGCGGGCTTTCTTT
D gene: TRBD2; J gene: TRBJ2-1; V gene: TRBV19; clone size: -; CDR3 protein: CASSQRETSNEQFF; CDR3 DNA: TGTGCCAGTAGCCAGCGGGAGACATCAAATGAGCAGTTCTTC
D gene: -; J gene: TRBJ1-5; V gene: TRBV6-5; clone size: -; CDR3 protein: CASSLRRFVQPQHF; CDR3 DNA: TGTGCCAGCAGTTTGAGGAGGTTTGTTCAGCCCCAGCATTTT
D gene: TRBD1; J gene: TRBJ2-3; V gene: TRBV5-1; clone size: once; CDR3 protein: CASSPTGNPDTQYF; CDR3 DNA: TGCGCCAGCAGCCCGACAGGGAACCCAGATACGCAGTATTTT